This TCR beta chain was documented in a study of T cell repertoires in aging, cancer and after chemotherapy. TRB rearrangements spanning V, D and J were amplified using mixed TRB-A/B primers. Via MiXCR, TCRdb re-called the multiplex PCR reads, giving one row per CDR3 protein. The sample carries some 9,800 distinct CDR3 sequences, approximately 40% recorded once. This clonotype came up a few times. In germline, CDR1 is SGHDT, CDR2 YYEEEE. This CDR3 spans 16 amino acids. Trimming pared 4 bases from V and 5 bases from J, leaving 21 bases between. The template was genomic DNA from peripheral blood, not RNA.

This TCR derives from a human donor in good health. J is TRBJ2-5 and V is TRBV5-6, with D maybe TRBD2 (7 bases). The sample taken for sequencing was blood. DNA for the CDR3: TGTGCCAGCAGCCGCTTTGGGGGGGCGCCGGGTGAGACCCAGTACTTC. Translating it yields CASSRFGGAPGETQYF.